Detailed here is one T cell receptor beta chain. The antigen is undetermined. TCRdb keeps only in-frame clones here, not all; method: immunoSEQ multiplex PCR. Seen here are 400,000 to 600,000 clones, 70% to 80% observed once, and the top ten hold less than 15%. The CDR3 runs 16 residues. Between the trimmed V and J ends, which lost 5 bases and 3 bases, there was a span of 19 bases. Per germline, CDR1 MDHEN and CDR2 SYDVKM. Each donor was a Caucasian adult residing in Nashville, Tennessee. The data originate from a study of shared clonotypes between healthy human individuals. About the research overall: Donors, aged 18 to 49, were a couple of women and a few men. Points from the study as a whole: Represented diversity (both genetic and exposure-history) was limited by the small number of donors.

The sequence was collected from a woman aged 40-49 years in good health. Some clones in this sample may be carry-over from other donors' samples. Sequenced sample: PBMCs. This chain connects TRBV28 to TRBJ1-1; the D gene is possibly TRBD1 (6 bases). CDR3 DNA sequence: TGTGCCAGCAGTGTAACAGGGATGCGAGCGGACACTGAAGCTTTCTTT. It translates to CASSVTGMRADTEAFF.